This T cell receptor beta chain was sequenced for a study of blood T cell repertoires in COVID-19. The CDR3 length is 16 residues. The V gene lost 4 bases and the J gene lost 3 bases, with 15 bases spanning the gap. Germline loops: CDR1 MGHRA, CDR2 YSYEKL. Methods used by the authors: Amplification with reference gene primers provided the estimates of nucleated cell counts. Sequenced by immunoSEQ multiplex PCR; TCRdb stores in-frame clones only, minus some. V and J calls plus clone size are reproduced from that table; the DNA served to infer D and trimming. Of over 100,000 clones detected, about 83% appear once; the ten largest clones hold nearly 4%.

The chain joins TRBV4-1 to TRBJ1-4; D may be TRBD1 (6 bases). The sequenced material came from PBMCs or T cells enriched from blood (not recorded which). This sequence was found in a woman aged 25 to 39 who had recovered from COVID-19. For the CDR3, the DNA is TGCGCCAGCAGCCTTATCACAGGGAGGGCTAATGAAAAACTGTTTTTT. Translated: CASSLITGRANEKLFF.